The 19 T cell receptor beta chains reported below all come from one sample, sequenced in a study of T-cell reconstitution after alpha-beta-depleted transplantation in children. The TCRbeta library incorporated unique molecular identifiers. TCRdb re-derived calls from the PCR reads in MiXCR, one entry per CDR3 protein. The table shows 480,000 or so distinct CDR3 sequences, with roughly a tenth occurring only once. The specimen comprised PBMCs, sampled before TCRalphabeta/CD19-depleted stem cell transplant. These receptors were collected from a child aged 2 to 15 with inherited bone marrow failure, due to receive a stem cell transplant.

Concerning this clonotype itself: One end of the junction varies from germline; a read error may be responsible. This chain uses TRBV27 with TRBJ1-3; D is undetermined. Looked up from germline, CDR1 is MNHEY and CDR2 is SMNVEV (reference sequence). This CDR3 is built from 14 residues. CDR3 nucleotides: TGTGCCAGCAGTCCGCAGAGGGCTGGAGACACCATATATTTT. Its translation: CASSPQRAGDTIYF.

This clonotype has ten or more counts. The chain is built from TRBV12-3 or TRBV12-4 and TRBJ2-1; 8 nucleotides match TRBD2. Trimming took 5 bases from V and 4 from J; bases not matched to a gene: 7. The CDR3 spans 15 residues. The CDR3: CASSLIAGSYNEQFF. CDR3 coding DNA: TGTGCCAGCAGTCTCATAGCGGGATCATACAATGAGCAGTTCTTC.

At least ten counts were recorded for this clonotype. The rearrangement uses TRBV5-6 and TRBJ1-1; D is unclear. Trimming removed 3 bases from V and 1 base from J, with 7 bases in between. The CDR3 totals 13 residues. Germline CDR1 and CDR2: SGHDT and YYEEEE. Written as DNA, the CDR3 is TGTGCCAGCAGCTATGGCCAGAACACTGAAGCTTTCTTT. Translating it yields CASSYGQNTEAFF.

This clonotype has a handful of counts. V usage is TRBV20-1 and J usage is TRBJ2-5; D is perhaps TRBD2 (5 bases). In germline, CDR1 is DFQATT, CDR2 SNEGSKA (reference sequence). The length of the CDR3 is 11 residues. Trimming removed 6 bases from V and 4 bases from J, with 9 bases in between. CDR3 sequence (DNA): TGCAGTGCCCGGACTCCAGAGACCCAGTACTTC. Translation gives CSARTPETQYF.

This clonotype was seen at least ten times. V is TRBV25-1 and J is TRBJ2-7, with 8 bases matching TRBD1. V was clipped by 3 bases and J by 3 bases; unmatched bases: 7. Germline V gives CDR1 MGHDK, CDR2 SYGVNS. The CDR3 has 15 amino acids. The CDR3 DNA follows: TGTGCCAGCAGTGAGGACAGGGAGGTTATCTACGAGCAGTACTTC. Translation: CASSEDREVIYEQYF.

This clonotype was counted only a few times. J is TRBJ2-3 and V is TRBV11-2; 11 nucleotides agree with TRBD2. The CDR3 consists of 18 residues. The ends lost 5 bases at V and 11 bases at J; junction bases unmatched: 21. Germline CDR1 and CDR2: SGHAT and FQNNGV. The CDR3 region is CASSPNLLAGGRLVVQYF. In nucleotides, the CDR3 is TGTGCCAGCAGCCCCAACCTCCTAGCGGGAGGCCGCCTGGTGGTGCAGTATTTT.

This sequence joins TRBV5-6 and TRBJ2-1; D unclear. The CDR3 is made up of 14 amino acids. Germline lookup yields CDR1 SGHDT and CDR2 YYEEEE. The V and J ends lost 3 bases and 3 bases respectively, with 10 bases between them. CDR3 residues: CASSYLGIYNEQFF. In DNA form, the CDR3 reads TGTGCCAGCAGCTACTTAGGGATCTACAATGAGCAGTTCTTC.

This clonotype has a count of ten or more. The chain couples TRBV7-9 to TRBJ1-1; D gene ambiguous. Germline V gene data show CDR1 as SEHNR and CDR2 as FQNEAQ (reference sequence). Trimming removed 7 bases from V and 8 bases from J, with 23 bases in between. This CDR3 is 15 amino acids long. The CDR3 region has the DNA TGTGCCAGCACCAAAACCGGGCCCTTCGCCTCGGAAGCTTTCTTT. Its translation is CASTKTGPFASEAFF.

Ten or more counts support this clonotype. V and J are TRBV4-2 and TRBJ2-3, with 10 bases lining up with TRBD2. Per the germline V gene, CDR1 is LGHNA and CDR2 is YNFKEQ. J gave up 8 bases and V 0 bases, and 8 bases lay outside the gene matches. The CDR3 spans 16 residues. CDR3 nucleotide sequence: TGTGCCAGCAGCCAAGAGGAGGGGCTAGCGGGAGTTACGCAGTATTTT. Translating it yields CASSQEEGLAGVTQYF.

This rearrangement joins TRBV11-3 to TRBJ2-1; D call uncertain. CDR1 SGHNT and CDR2 YENEEA come from the germline V gene. The CDR3 contains 13 residues. V was trimmed by 5 bases and J by 7 bases, leaving 12 bases between them. The CDR3 nucleotides are TGTGCCAGCAGCCTCGATCTAGAAAATGAGCAGTTCTTC. As protein: CASSLDLENEQFF.

This clonotype appeared many times. In nucleotides, the CDR3 is TGTGCCAGCACCATGACAGGGGGCGACCTCCCTGGGGCCAACGTCCTGACTTTC. Protein sequence: CASTMTGGDLPGANVLTF. V and J are TRBV5-5 and TRBJ2-6; 10 bases map to TRBD1. The CDR3 has 18 residues. J was trimmed by 2 bases and V by 6 bases; bases with no gene match: 11. Germline values: CDR1 SGHKS, CDR2 YYEKEE (reference sequence).

At least ten counts were recorded for this clonotype. This rearrangement joins TRBV20-1 to TRBJ2-7, with 9 bases fitting TRBD1. Trimming took 6 bases from V and 1 from J; bases not matched to a gene: 7. Looked up from germline, CDR1 is DFQATT and CDR2 is SNEGSKA (reference sequence). This CDR3 region has 14 residues. The CDR3 sequence: CSAPRTGVSYEQYF. CDR3 bases: TGCAGTGCCCCTCGGACAGGGGTGTCCTACGAGCAGTACTTC.

This clonotype has a single count. The V and J genes are TRBV5-4 and TRBJ2-4; 7 bases are a match to TRBD1. There are 14 residues in the CDR3. CDR1 SGHNT and CDR2 YYREEE come from the germline V gene (reference sequence). J lost 7 bases, V lost 0 bases, and 4 bases had no gene match. CDR3 sequence: CASSLGVQGNIQYF. In DNA, the CDR3 is TGTGCCAGCAGCTTGGGGGTACAGGGGAACATTCAGTACTTC. The full variable domain, rest sourced from reference TRBV5-4 and TRBJ2-4, is ETGVTQSPTHLIKTRGQQVTLRCSSQSGHNTVSWYQQALGQGPQFIFQYYREEENGRGNFPPRFSGLQFPNYSSELNVNALELDDSALYLCASSLGVQGNIQYFGAGTRLSVL.

This clonotype was seen at least ten times. This chain connects TRBV19 to TRBJ2-7; a weak D match, TRBD2 (6 bases). Germline CDR1 reads LNHDA; CDR2 reads SQIVND (reference sequence). The V end was cut by 7 bases, the J end by 0 bases, with 10 bases between. This CDR3 comprises 13 residues. The CDR3, as DNA: TGTGCCAGTACCCCCGGGGGCTCCTACGAGCAGTACTTC. Protein: CASTPGGSYEQYF.

This clonotype was recorded many times. The chain combines TRBV29-1 with TRBJ2-3; D remains ambiguous. The CDR3 has 16 residues. Trimming pared 3 bases from V and 0 bases from J, leaving 16 bases between. CDR1 is SQVTM and CDR2 is ANQGSEA in the germline V gene. CDR3 sequence reads: CSVDVPGGASTDTQYF. The CDR3 DNA reads TGCAGCGTTGACGTCCCAGGCGGAGCTAGCACAGATACGCAGTATTTT.

At least ten counts were recorded for this clonotype. This chain joins TRBV10-1 and TRBJ2-2; 12 bases match TRBD2. The trim removed 1 base at V and 2 bases at J, leaving 5 bases unmatched. From germline, CDR1 is WNHNN and CDR2 SYGVQD (reference sequence). This CDR3 comprises 18 residues. In DNA form, the CDR3 reads TGCGCCAGCAGTGAGTTACCTAGCGGGAGGGCAAACACCGGGGAGCTGTTTTTT. Its translation: CASSELPSGRANTGELFF.

This chain uses TRBV6-5 with TRBJ2-2; possible D gene TRBD1, 6 bases. Germline CDR1 and CDR2: MNHEY and SVGAGI. Trimming cost V 2 bases and J 3 bases, with 16 bases left between them. The length of the CDR3 is 17 residues. CDR3 loop: CASSYEPPGDYTGELFF. In DNA form, the CDR3 reads TGTGCCAGCAGTTACGAACCTCCAGGGGATTACACCGGGGAGCTGTTTTTT.

This clonotype showed up many times. The chain is built from TRBV7-6 and TRBJ2-7; D unresolved. The CDR3 has 15 residues. Deletions cut 4 bases from V and 1 base from J, with 14 bases between. Germline V lookup: CDR1 SGHVS, CDR2 FNYEAQ. The CDR3 sequence is CASSSTRTASYEQYF. Written as DNA, the CDR3 is TGTGCCAGCAGCTCGACTCGGACGGCATCCTACGAGCAGTACTTC.

This clonotype was seen at least ten times. V gene TRBV7-8 combines with J gene TRBJ2-3; 8 bases align to TRBD1. Trimming cost V 7 bases and J 4 bases; bases outside gene matches: 13. The CDR3 sequence is 16 residues long. CDR1 is SGHVS, CDR2 FQNEAQ, per germline. CDR3 coding DNA: TGTGCCAGCACCGTTGCTACAGGGGGACACTCAGATACGCAGTATTTT. Translating gives CASTVATGGHSDTQYF.